Following are 7 T cell receptor beta chains from one sample sequenced in a study of T-cell reconstitution after alpha-beta-depleted transplantation in children. This sample's TCRbeta library carried unique molecular identifier barcodes. TCRdb fed the PCR reads into MiXCR, producing one record per CDR3 protein. The sample comprises around 250,000 distinct CDR3 sequences, approximately 9.6% of which are singletons, and around 10% rests with the top ten. The source material was PBMCs from the stem cell graft donor, sampled from the stem cell graft. The receptors derive from a human donor who donated a stem cell graft to a child with SCID.

This clonotype showed up just a few times. The chain joins TRBV5-1 to TRBJ1-6; TRBD1 agrees at 9 bases. Per the germline V gene, CDR1 is SGHRS and CDR2 is YFSETQ. This CDR3 comprises 14 residues. Unmatched junction bases numbered 4, after V lost 4 bases and J lost 8 bases. CDR3 residues: CASSQQGADSPLHF. For the CDR3, the DNA is TGCGCCAGCAGCCAACAGGGGGCCGATTCACCCCTCCACTTT.

This clonotype turned up a few times. The chain links TRBV7-2 to TRBJ1-4, with unresolved D. CDR3 length: 12 residues. Trimming shortened V by 5 bases and J by 10 bases, and 11 bases separated the two germline ends. Germline V CDR1 and CDR2: SGHTA, FQGNSA. The CDR3 bases are TGTGCCAGCAGCGGGCGGGATGGAAAACTGTTTTTT. It encodes CASSGRDGKLFF.

This clonotype was detected a few times. The V and J genes are TRBV12-3 or TRBV12-4 and TRBJ1-1, with D hard to call. This CDR3 is 14 amino acids long. V lost 4 bases, J lost 4 bases, and 13 bases lay in between. The CDR3 sequence is CASSSPVAATEAFF. The CDR3 coding sequence is TGTGCCAGCAGTTCCCCCGTCGCAGCCACTGAAGCTTTCTTT.

As regards this clonotype: A much bigger clone sits one base away, suggesting this may be a read error. The gene calls are TRBV19 and TRBJ1-1, with no clear D. CDR1 and CDR2 from the germline V gene are LNHDA and SQIVND (reference sequence). V lost 7 bases to trimming and J lost 4 bases, with 19 bases between them. The CDR3 has 15 amino acids. CDR3: CASTHSHGSFTEAFF. CDR3 in DNA: TGTGCCAGTACTCATTCACATGGTTCGTTCACTGAAGCTTTCTTT.

The chain carries TRBV14 and TRBJ1-2, with D hard to call. The CDR3 length is 12 residues. The V gene lost 1 base and the J gene lost 8 bases, with 8 bases spanning the gap. Germline V gene data show CDR1 as SGHDN and CDR2 as FVKESK. CDR3 nucleotide sequence: TGTGCCAGCAGCCAAGGGGGTCAGGGCTACACCTTC. Its protein product is CASSQGGQGYTF.

Comments on this clonotype: This could be a read error, since a much larger clone is one nucleotide away. The J gene is TRBJ2-7, the V gene TRBV12-3 or TRBV12-4; perhaps TRBD1 as D (5 bases). Trimming cost V 3 bases and J 1 base, with 13 bases left between them. The CDR3 runs to 15 residues. The CDR3 is CASSFGQGLSYEQYF. CDR3 DNA: TGTGCCAGCAGTTTTGGGCAGGGTCTGTCCTACGAGCAGTACTTC.

At least ten counts were recorded for this clonotype. The chain recombines TRBV24-1 with TRBJ2-6; TRBD1 matches at 7 bases. Germline assignment: CDR1 KGHDR and CDR2 SFDVKD. This CDR3 has 16 amino acids. J lost 2 bases, V lost 4 bases, and 4 bases had no gene match. In DNA form, the CDR3 reads TGTGCCACCAGTGACACTACAGGGGCTGGGGCCAACGTCCTGACTTTC. Translation: CATSDTTGAGANVLTF.